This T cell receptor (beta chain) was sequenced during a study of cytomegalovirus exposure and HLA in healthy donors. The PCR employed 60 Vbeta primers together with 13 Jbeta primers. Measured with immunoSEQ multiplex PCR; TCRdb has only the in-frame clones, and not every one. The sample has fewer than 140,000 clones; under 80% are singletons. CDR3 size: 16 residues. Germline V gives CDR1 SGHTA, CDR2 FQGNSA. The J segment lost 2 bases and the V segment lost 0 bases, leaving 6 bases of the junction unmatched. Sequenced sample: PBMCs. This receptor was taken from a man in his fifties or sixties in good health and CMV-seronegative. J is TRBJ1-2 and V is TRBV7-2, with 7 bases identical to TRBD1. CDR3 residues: CASSLARDRANYGYTF. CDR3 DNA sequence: TGTGCCAGCAGCTTAGCACGAGACAGGGCGAACTATGGCTACACCTTC.